This T cell receptor (beta chain) was recovered during a study of CD8+ T cells in alopecia areata. Looking at the study overall: Oral tofacitinib (5 to 10 mg twice daily) was administered to treated patients.

RNA was extracted and reverse transcribed into cDNA as the sequencing template. The repertoire was sequenced with immunoSEQ multiplex PCR; TCRdb's copy has only in-frame clones and lacks some. The sample comprises around 130,000 clones, roughly 54% of which are singletons, and roughly 4.5% rests with the top ten. The ends lost 8 bases at V and 2 bases at J; junction bases unmatched: 4. CDR3 size: 14 residues. Germline assignment: CDR1 MGHDK and CDR2 SYGVNS. Lesional scalp tissue (obtained by punch biopsy) and peripheral blood were collected from alopecia areata patients. PBMCs served as the source from which CD4+ and CD8+ T cells were sorted. Remarks on this clone: As yet, its antigen is unknown.

Broader study findings: Among patients, TCR sharing was less clear than in mice, a difference possibly due in part to HLA diversity in the patient population.

The starting material was CD4+ T cells sorted from blood, obtained at week 0. This TCR was sampled from a human donor with alopecia areata. V is TRBV25-1 and J is TRBJ2-1, with TRBD1 matching over 9 bases. Here the CDR3 DNA reads TGTGCCAGCTGGGGGACAGGGACCTACAATGAGCAGTTCTTC. Translating gives CASWGTGTYNEQFF.